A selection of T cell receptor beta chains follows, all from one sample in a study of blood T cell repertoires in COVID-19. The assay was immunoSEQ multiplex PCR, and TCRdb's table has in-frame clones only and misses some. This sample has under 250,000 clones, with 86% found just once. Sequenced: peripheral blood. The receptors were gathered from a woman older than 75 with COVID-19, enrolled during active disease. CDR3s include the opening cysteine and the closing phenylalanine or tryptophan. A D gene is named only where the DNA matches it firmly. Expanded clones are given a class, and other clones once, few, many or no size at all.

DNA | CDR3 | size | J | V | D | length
TGTGCCAGTAGTATACTAAATCCATATAGCAATCAGCCCCAGCATTTT | CASSILNPYSNQPQHF | once | TRBJ1-5 | TRBV19 | . | 16
TGTGCCAGCAGCTTAGGGACCCCCTGGGGGGACCCTAGCACAGATACGCAGTATTTT | CASSLGTPWGDPSTDTQYF | once | TRBJ2-3 | TRBV11-3 | . | 19
TGTGCCAGCAGTTTAGGTGGTCTAGCGGGTGAGACCCAGTACTTC | CASSLGGLAGETQYF | . | TRBJ2-5 | TRBV28 | TRBD2 | 15
TGTGCCAGCTCACCAGGGACAGGGGATCAGCCCCAGCATTTT | CASSPGTGDQPQHF | . | TRBJ1-5 | TRBV18 | TRBD1 | 14
TGTGCCAGCAGTTACTCGCGCGGATCCCACGAGCAGTACTTC | CASSYSRGSHEQYF | . | TRBJ2-7 | TRBV6-5 | . | 14
TGTGCCAGTTCAAGGGGGATCAACTATGGCTACACCTTC | CASSRGINYGYTF | . | TRBJ1-2 | TRBV2 | . | 13
TGTGCCAGCAGCCAAAGCGTCGGGACTTCTGGACCCCTCCACTTT | CASSQSVGTSGPLHF | . | TRBJ1-6 | TRBV14 | . | 15
TGCGCCAGCAGCTTGGGACAGCCTAATGAAAAACTGTTTTTT | CASSLGQPNEKLFF | . | TRBJ1-4 | TRBV5-1 | . | 14
TGCGCCAGCAGCGGGACAGGGGGCTCTGGAAACACCATATATTTT | CASSGTGGSGNTIYF | . | TRBJ1-3 | TRBV10-1 | TRBD1 | 15
TGTGCCAGCTCACCAAGCGGTCAGACTGAAGCTTTCTTT | CASSPSGQTEAFF | once | TRBJ1-1 | TRBV18 | . | 13
TGTGCCACCAGTGAATGGGACAACGCCGGCTACACCTTC | CATSEWDNAGYTF | . | TRBJ1-2 | TRBV24-1 | . | 13
TGTGCCAGCAGCCAAGATAGCGAGCAGTACTTC | CASSQDSEQYF | . | TRBJ2-7 | TRBV4-2 | . | 11
TGTGCCAGCAGTGAAGGTCTCAAAGAGCCCCTCCACTTT | CASSEGLKEPLHF | once | TRBJ1-6 | TRBV6-1 | . | 13
TGTGCCAGCAGCGAGCGCCCCCCGATGAGGGCGAACACTGAAGCTTTCTTT | CASSERPPMRANTEAFF | . | TRBJ1-1 | TRBV5-6 | . | 17